This T cell receptor (beta chain) originates from a study of CD4 and CD8 cells across lung adenocarcinoma regions. TCRdb passed the PCR reads through MiXCR, listing each CDR3 protein once. The data hold approximately 9,000 distinct CDR3 sequences, with approximately 49% observed a single time. Donors had localized lung adenocarcinoma, a non-small cell lung cancer. This clonotype was observed a handful of times. Per the germline V gene, CDR1 is MNHEY and CDR2 is SMNVEV (reference sequence). The CDR3 covers 15 residues. The junction had 10 bases not matched to a gene; V was cut back by 5 bases and J by 4 bases.

The sequenced sample consisted of CD4+ T cells from the margin of a lung tumor. This clonotype originated in a female donor with lung adenocarcinoma. The CD4 and CD8 labels of this study may be unreliable. The chain employs TRBV27 and TRBJ1-2; 7 nucleotides align to TRBD1. CDR3 residues: CASSPRDRSTYGYTF. For the CDR3, the DNA is TGTGCCAGCAGTCCACGGGACAGATCTACCTATGGCTACACCTTC.